Detailed here is one TCR beta chain. What it binds is unknown. Donors counted as nominally healthy when sampled, yet unrecorded immune exposures were likely. These data come from a study of cytomegalovirus exposure and HLA in healthy donors. Study-wide background: Among about 179 million T cells, an earlier analysis found 95 million to 140 million unique TCR beta sequences. Regarding the study as a whole: Accurate prediction of HLA-A and HLA-B alleles (for most subjects) was reportedly achieved from TCR beta sequences.

V lost 2 bases and J 8 bases, leaving 13 bases between the germline ends. The CDR3 spans 13 residues. CDR1 SGHRS and CDR2 YFSETQ come from the germline V gene. This PCR relied on a set of 60 Vbeta primers and 13 Jbeta primers. Original handling: In a later analysis, some 80 million unique TCR beta chains included roughly 11 million shared by two or more donors. The protocol was immunoSEQ multiplex PCR, while the TCRdb copy is restricted to in-frame clones and leaves out a portion. The DNA gave D and trimming, while V, J and clone size come from that table. The table records 150,000 to 200,000 clones, 73% of them present only once.

This receptor was taken from a woman under 30 in good health and CMV-seropositive. This sequence joins TRBV5-1 and TRBJ1-1, with D perhaps TRBD1 (6 bases). Specimen: PBMCs. The CDR3 DNA sequence: TGCGCCAGCAGCTTTTTGCAGGGGACCGAAGCTTTCTTT. As protein: CASSFLQGTEAFF.